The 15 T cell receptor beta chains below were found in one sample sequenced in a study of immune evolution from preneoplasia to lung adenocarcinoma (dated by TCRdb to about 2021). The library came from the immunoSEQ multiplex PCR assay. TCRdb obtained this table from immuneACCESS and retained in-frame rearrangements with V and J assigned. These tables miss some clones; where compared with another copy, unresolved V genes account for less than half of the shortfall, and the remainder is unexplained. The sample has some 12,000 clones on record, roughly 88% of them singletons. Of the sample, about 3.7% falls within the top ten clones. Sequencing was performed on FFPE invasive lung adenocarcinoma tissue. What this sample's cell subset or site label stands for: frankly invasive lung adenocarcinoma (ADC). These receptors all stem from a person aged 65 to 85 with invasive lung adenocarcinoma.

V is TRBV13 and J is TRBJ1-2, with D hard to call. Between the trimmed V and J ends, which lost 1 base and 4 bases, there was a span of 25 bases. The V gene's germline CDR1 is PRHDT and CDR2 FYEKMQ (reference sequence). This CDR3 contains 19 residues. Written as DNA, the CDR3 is TGTGCCAGCAGCTTAGCCTATAAGACCCAAGCGCAGATAGGCTATGGCTACACCTTC. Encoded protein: CASSLAYKTQAQIGYGYTF.

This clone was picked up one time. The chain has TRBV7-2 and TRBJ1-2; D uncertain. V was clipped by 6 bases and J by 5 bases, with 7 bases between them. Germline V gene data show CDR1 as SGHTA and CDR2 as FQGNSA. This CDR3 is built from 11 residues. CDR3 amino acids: CASRDWYGYTF. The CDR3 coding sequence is TGTGCCAGCAGGGACTGGTATGGCTACACCTTC. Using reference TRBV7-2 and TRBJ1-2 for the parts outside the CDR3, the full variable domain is GAGVSQSPSNKVTEKGKDVELRCDPISGHTALYWYRQSLGQGLEFLIYFQGNSAPDKSGLPSDRFSAERTGGSVSTLTIQRTQQEDSAVYLCASRDWYGYTFGSGTRLTVV.

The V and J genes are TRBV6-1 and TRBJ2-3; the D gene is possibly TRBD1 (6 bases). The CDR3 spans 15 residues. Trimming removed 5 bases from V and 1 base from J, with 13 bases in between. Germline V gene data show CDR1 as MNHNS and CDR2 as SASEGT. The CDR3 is CASSRDTQGTDTQYF. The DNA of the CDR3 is TGTGCCAGCAGTCGGGACACCCAGGGCACAGATACGCAGTATTTT.

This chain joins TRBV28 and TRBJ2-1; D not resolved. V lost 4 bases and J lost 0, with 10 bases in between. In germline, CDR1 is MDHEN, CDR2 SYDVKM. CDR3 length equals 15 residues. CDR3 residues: CASSSTLTSYNEQFF. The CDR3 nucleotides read TGTGCCAGCAGTTCTACCTTGACCTCCTACAATGAGCAGTTCTTC.

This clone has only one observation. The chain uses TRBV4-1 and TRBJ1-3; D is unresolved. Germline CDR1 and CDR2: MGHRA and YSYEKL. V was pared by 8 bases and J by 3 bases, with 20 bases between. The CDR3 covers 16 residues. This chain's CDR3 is CASRGLSPGIGNTIYF. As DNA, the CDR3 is TGCGCCAGCCGAGGTCTGAGTCCTGGGATTGGAAACACCATATATTTT.

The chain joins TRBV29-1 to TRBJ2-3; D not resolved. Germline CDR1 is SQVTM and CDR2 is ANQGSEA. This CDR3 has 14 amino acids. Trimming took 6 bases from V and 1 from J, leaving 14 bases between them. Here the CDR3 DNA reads TGCAGCGTGAGTTGGACCCTTGGCACAGATACGCAGTATTTT. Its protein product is CSVSWTLGTDTQYF.

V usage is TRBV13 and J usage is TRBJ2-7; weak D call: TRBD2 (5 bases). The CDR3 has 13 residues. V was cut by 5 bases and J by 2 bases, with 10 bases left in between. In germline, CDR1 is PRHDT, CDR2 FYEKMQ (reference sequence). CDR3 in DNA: TGTGCCAGCAGCGAGGGTTTGGCCTACGAGCAGTACTTC. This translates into CASSEGLAYEQYF.

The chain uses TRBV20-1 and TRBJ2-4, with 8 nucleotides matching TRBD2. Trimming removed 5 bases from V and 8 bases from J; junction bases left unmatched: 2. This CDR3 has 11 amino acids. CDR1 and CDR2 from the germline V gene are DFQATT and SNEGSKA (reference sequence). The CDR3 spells CSAATSDIQYF. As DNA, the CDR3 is TGCAGTGCTGCGACTAGCGACATTCAGTACTTC.

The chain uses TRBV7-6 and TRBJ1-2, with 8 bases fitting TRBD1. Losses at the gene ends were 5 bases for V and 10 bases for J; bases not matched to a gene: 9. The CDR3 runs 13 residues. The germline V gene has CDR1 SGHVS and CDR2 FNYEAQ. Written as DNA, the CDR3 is TGTGCCAGCAGCCCCACAGGACAGGGTGACTACACCTTC. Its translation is CASSPTGQGDYTF.

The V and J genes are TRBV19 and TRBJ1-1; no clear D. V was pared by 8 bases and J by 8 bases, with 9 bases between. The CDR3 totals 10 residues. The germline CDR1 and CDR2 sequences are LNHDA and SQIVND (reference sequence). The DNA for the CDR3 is TGTGCCAGTTCGAACAGAGAAGCTTTCTTT. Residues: CASSNREAFF.

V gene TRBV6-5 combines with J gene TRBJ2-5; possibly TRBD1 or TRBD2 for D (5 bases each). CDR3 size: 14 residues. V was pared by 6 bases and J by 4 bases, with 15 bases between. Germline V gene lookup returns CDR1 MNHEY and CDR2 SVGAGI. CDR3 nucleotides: TGTGCCAGCAGCCACCGGGACGGACTAGAGACCCAGTACTTC. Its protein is CASSHRDGLETQYF.

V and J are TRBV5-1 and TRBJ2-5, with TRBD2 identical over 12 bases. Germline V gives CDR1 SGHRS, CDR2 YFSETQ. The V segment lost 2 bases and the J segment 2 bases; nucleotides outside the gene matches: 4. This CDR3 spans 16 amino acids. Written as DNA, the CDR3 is TGCGCCAGCAGCTTTTACACTAGCGGGGGGCAAGAGACCCAGTACTTC. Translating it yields CASSFYTSGGQETQYF.

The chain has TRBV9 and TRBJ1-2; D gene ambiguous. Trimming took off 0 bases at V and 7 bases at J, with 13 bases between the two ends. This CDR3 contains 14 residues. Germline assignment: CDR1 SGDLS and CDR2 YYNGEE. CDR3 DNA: TGTGCCAGCAGCGTAGATCCCGTTGCGGTTGGCTACACCTTC. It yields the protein CASSVDPVAVGYTF.

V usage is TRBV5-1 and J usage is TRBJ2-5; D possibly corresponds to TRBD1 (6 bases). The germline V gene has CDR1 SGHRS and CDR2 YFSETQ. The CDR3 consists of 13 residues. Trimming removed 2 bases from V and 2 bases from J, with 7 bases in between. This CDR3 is CASSLGQQETQYF. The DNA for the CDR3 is TGCGCCAGCAGCTTAGGACAGCAAGAGACCCAGTACTTC.

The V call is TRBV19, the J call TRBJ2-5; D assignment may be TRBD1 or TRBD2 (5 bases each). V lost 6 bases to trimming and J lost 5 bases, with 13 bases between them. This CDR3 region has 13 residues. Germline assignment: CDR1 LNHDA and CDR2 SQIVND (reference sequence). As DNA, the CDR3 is TGTGCCAGTAGAGCCTTTGGGACGGAGACCCAGTACTTC. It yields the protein CASRAFGTETQYF.